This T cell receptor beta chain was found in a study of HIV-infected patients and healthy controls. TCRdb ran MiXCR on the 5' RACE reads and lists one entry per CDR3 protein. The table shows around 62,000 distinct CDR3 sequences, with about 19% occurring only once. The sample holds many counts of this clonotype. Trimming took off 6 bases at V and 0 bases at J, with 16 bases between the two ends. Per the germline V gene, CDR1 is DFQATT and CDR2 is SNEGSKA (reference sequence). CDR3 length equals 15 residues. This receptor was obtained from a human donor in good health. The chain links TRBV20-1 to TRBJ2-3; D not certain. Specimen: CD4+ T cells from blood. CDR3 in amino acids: CSAPDRVGSTDTQYF. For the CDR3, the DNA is TGCAGTGCCCCAGATCGGGTTGGCAGCACAGATACGCAGTATTTT.